This entry describes one T cell receptor beta chain. This specimen belongs to a study of graft-versus-host responses after intestinal transplantation. As for the study in general: Transplantation in recipients was multivisceral, liver-intestinal, or isolated intestinal. All of the recipients had induction that used anti-thymocyte globulin, then tacrolimus and steroids for around three years.

Responders (roughly 200,000, CFSE-labeled) met roughly 200,000 stimulators that were irradiated and violet-dye-labeled. The germline gives CDR1 SGHAT, CDR2 FQNNGV. The CDR3 is 17 amino acids. Deletions cut 3 bases from V and 0 bases from J, with 15 bases between. Broader study findings: GvH clones occurred in recipient marrow; some first appeared in ileum or blood. Levels of circulating GvH clones at their peak were associated with early post-transplant HvG declines.

Data came from immunoSEQ multiplex PCR; TCRdb stores just in-frame clones and leaves some out. The sample shows 9,500 to 15,000 clones, around a third of them seen only once. The receptor's source is a human patient who received an intestinal transplant. The starting material was alloreactive CD8+ T cells from a mixed lymphocyte reaction culture, obtained before intestinal transplant. Described subset: CFSE-low proliferating T cells sorted from approximately 6-day pre-transplant mixed lymphocyte reaction (GvH or HvG direction). The chain recombines TRBV11-2 with TRBJ1-5; D remains ambiguous. The CDR3 DNA reads as TGTGCCAGCAGCTTGGGAGACAAGCGGTATAGCAATCAGCCCCAGCATTTT. Its protein product is CASSLGDKRYSNQPQHF.